This passage covers 10 T cell receptor beta chains from one sample sequenced in a study of T-cell memory formation after mild COVID-19. In TCRdb, the 5' RACE reads were re-called with MiXCR into one record per CDR3 protein. The sample has fewer than 150,000 distinct CDR3 sequences, over 15% seen once; the top ten hold roughly 5%. Sample: PBMCs or a T cell subset sorted from them (not recorded which). These receptors all stem from a man aged 18-30 years who had mild COVID-19 (a few samples of this study predate the infection). Cell type and time point are not known.

This clonotype was seen more than once but under ten times. The V gene is TRBV7-9, the J gene TRBJ2-3; D call uncertain. V lost 5 bases and J 2 bases, leaving 8 bases between the germline ends. There are 13 residues in the CDR3. Per germline, CDR1 SEHNR and CDR2 FQNEAQ (reference sequence). This CDR3 is CASSPPLTDTQYF. The CDR3, as DNA: TGTGCCAGCAGCCCCCCCCTCACAGATACGCAGTATTTT.

This clonotype was detected only a few times. The V and J genes are TRBV5-1 and TRBJ2-5; D not resolved. This CDR3 comprises 12 residues. Looked up from germline, CDR1 is SGHRS and CDR2 is YFSETQ. V was cut by 0 bases and J by 6 bases, with 6 bases left in between. The CDR3 region is CASSLEAKTQYF. The CDR3 DNA reads as TGCGCCAGCAGCTTGGAAGCGAAGACCCAGTACTTC. Full variable domain (missing parts from reference TRBV5-1 and TRBJ2-5): KAGVTQTPRYLIKTRGQQVTLSCSPISGHRSVSWYQQTPGQGLQFLFEYFSETQRNKGNFPGRFSGRQFSNSRSEMNVSTLELGDSALYLCASSLEAKTQYFGPGTRLLVL.

This clonotype was observed a few times. V gene TRBV6-5 combines with J gene TRBJ2-7; 7 nucleotides match TRBD2. V lost 5 bases, J lost 0 bases, and 7 bases stayed unmatched. CDR3 length: 15 residues. Germline CDR1 reads MNHEY; CDR2 reads SVGAGI. The CDR3 spells CASSGGDVSSYEQYF. The CDR3 DNA sequence: TGTGCCAGCAGTGGGGGGGACGTGAGCTCCTACGAGCAGTACTTC.

This clonotype was seen a handful of times. The chain is built from TRBV5-6 and TRBJ2-4; D is unclear. Between the trimmed V and J ends, which lost 0 bases and 2 bases, there was a span of 6 bases. The length of the CDR3 is 14 residues. Germline-derived CDR1 and CDR2 are SGHDT and YYEEEE. CDR3 coding DNA: TGTGCCAGCAGCTTGGCAGGTACCAAAAACATTCAGTACTTC. It yields the protein CASSLAGTKNIQYF.

The rearrangement joins TRBV7-9 to TRBJ2-5, with 7 positions matching TRBD1. This CDR3 has 13 amino acids. V lost 5 bases to trimming and J lost 5 bases; unmatched junction nucleotides: 5. Per germline, CDR1 SEHNR and CDR2 FQNEAQ (reference sequence). Written as DNA, the CDR3 is TGTGCCAGCAGCCCAACAGGGGTGGAGACCCAGTACTTC. Protein product: CASSPTGVETQYF.

V usage is TRBV7-9 and J usage is TRBJ2-1, with D perhaps being TRBD1 or TRBD2 (5 bases each). V shed 5 bases and J shed 7 bases, with 15 bases lying between them. The CDR3 extends over 14 amino acids. CDR1 SEHNR and CDR2 FQNEAQ come from the germline V gene (reference sequence). The CDR3 bases are TGTGCCAGCAGCGTGCAGGGAGATTTAAATGAGCAGTTCTTC. It translates to CASSVQGDLNEQFF.

The chain recombines TRBV3-1 with TRBJ2-2, with D perhaps TRBD1 (5 bases). The CDR3 contains 15 residues. Germline CDR1 reads LGHDT; CDR2 reads YNNKEL (reference sequence). V shed 5 bases and J shed 3 bases, with 13 bases lying between them. The CDR3 loop is CASSFDSVHTGELFF. The DNA of the CDR3 is TGTGCCAGCAGCTTTGACAGTGTGCACACCGGGGAGCTGTTTTTT.

The CDR3 coding sequence is TGTGCCAGCAGCCTCTTCCACGAGCAGTACGTC. Encoded protein: CASSLFHEQYV. The rearrangement links TRBV5-6 to TRBJ2-7; D gene uncertain. The ends were cut back, 4 bases at V and 5 bases at J, with 7 bases in the middle. The CDR3 totals 11 residues. The germline CDR1 and CDR2 sequences are SGHDT and YYEEEE.

This clonotype was picked up many times. The chain links TRBV20-1 to TRBJ2-1; 8 bases are a match to TRBD1. Germline V CDR1 and CDR2: DFQATT, SNEGSKA (reference sequence). CDR3 length: 15 amino acids. V was pared by 6 bases and J by 7 bases, with 14 bases of the junction left unmatched. The chain's CDR3 is CSALPTGGLRNEQFF. In nucleotides, the CDR3 is TGCAGTGCCTTACCTACAGGGGGGCTTCGAAATGAGCAGTTCTTC.

J is TRBJ2-7 and V is TRBV6-2 or TRBV6-3, with a tentative D call TRBD1 (6 bases). The CDR3 runs 14 residues. V dropped 8 bases and J dropped 2 bases, with 16 bases sitting between them. Germline assignment: CDR1 MNHEY and CDR2 SVGEGT. CDR3 nucleotides: TGTGCCAGCGGCTTACAGGGTCGGACCTACGAGCAGTACGTC. Its translation: CASGLQGRTYEQYV.